This paragraph reports one TCR beta chain. Its recognized antigen is unknown. No base-level quality is on record; no much larger clone is a single base apart. The sample belongs to a study of blood T cell repertoires in COVID-19 (dated by TCRdb to the early 2020s). Background on the whole study: Collaborator samples came from the United States, Italy and Spain and covered acute and convalescent phases of COVID-19. Where HLA class I and class II types were available, the types were taken from metadata supplied by the sample provider, not from assay-based typing. The repertoires were released in a freely available public database meant as a resource for research on the immune response to SARS-CoV-2. The samples were drawn from two sources: the first 160 participants of the ongoing ImmuneRACE study, and approximately 1,300 subjects contributed by 6 global collaborators. Subjects who had been exposed to COVID-19, were actively infected with it, or had recovered from it provided the deeply sampled blood TCRbeta repertoires that made up the dataset. A de-identified subject ID, COVID-19 status, age in years and sex were almost always included in the sample metadata. The material from the prospective study consisted of cDNA or gDNA derived from T cells, B-cell-depleted T cells, or PBMCs.

One collaborating source in Seattle enrolled patients during active infection and followed them longitudinally through the course of disease. The collaborating institutions used their own protocols to collect whole blood in K2EDTA tubes. For TCRbeta analysis, collaborator samples were shipped as frozen whole blood, as isolated PBMCs, or as DNA extracted from either sample type. General study outcomes and caveats: The amount of clinical and demographic metadata varied by source and participant and was provided uncurated.

TCRbeta CDR3 regions were amplified from genomic DNA using the immunoSEQ Assay, a bias-controlled multiplex PCR. Per the original workflow: Nucleated cell counts per sample were estimated from amplification of reference gene primers within the assay. To quantify the absolute abundance of each unique TCRbeta CDR3 rearrangement, sequence reads were collapsed and filtered. For each sample, productive Simpson clonality was calculated as the square root of Simpson's diversity index over productive rearrangements. The clones in this table, taken by TCRdb from immuneACCESS, are in-frame only. Not every clone is retained; where verified, under half of the shortfall comes from an unresolved V gene, and the cause of the rest is unknown. V and J calls and clone size are as listed in that table; D and trimming were resolved from the DNA. This sample lists fewer than 60,000 clones; 93% were detected once. The ten largest clones add up to 0.9% to 1.1% of the sample.

The CDR3 sequence holds 14 residues, the cysteine and phenylalanine included. CDR3 DNA is the only sequence kept; it has 42 bases, read in frame from the first base. V is trimmed back by 3 bases and J by 3 bases, and the junction contains 6 bases that no gene match accounts for. According to the germline V gene, CDR1 reads SGDLS and CDR2 reads YYNGEE. Recombination joined TRBV9 with TRBJ2-7; 7 central bases correspond to TRBD1. This receptor was identified in a man between 60 and 75 years old with COVID-19, enrolled during active disease. Sequenced input: peripheral blood. The DNA is as follows: TGTGCCAGCAGCGCCACAGGGGCGGACTACGAGCAGTACTTC. The encoded protein is CASSATGADYEQYF.